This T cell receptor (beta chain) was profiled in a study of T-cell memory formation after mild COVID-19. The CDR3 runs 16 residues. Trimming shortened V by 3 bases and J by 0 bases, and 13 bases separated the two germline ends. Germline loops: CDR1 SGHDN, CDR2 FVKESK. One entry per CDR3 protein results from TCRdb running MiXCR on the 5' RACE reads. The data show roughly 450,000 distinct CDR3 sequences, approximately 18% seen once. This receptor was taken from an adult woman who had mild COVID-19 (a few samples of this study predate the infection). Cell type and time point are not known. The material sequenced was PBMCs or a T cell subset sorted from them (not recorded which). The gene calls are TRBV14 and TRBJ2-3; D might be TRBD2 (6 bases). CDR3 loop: CASSHGGLTSTDTQYF. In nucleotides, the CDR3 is TGTGCCAGCAGCCACGGGGGACTTACTAGCACAGATACGCAGTATTTT.